This T cell receptor (beta chain) was obtained from a study of response to subunit inactivated influenza vaccine. Whole-study findings and limits: A suggestion made by the authors is that each seasonal influenza vaccination recruits few new T cells.

MiXCR, applied by TCRdb to the RT-PCR reads, yields one record per CDR3 protein. The data show hundreds of thousands of distinct CDR3 sequences, around 8% seen once. A few counts support this clonotype. Its antigen remains unidentified. Sequences were derived from PBMCs from blood, sampled roughly 24 months after vaccination. The source is a man between 50 and 70 years old who received an inactivated influenza vaccine.

The CDR3 sequence is CASSPRTSGITGELFF. The CDR3, as DNA: TGTGCCAGCAGTCCTAGGACTAGCGGGATCACCGGGGAGCTGTTTTTT. The chain is built from TRBV9 and TRBJ2-2; 12 nucleotides agree with TRBD2. The CDR3 spans 16 residues. Trimming took 5 bases from V and 4 from J; bases not matched to a gene: 6. CDR1 is SGDLS and CDR2 is YYNGEE in the germline V gene. Combining the CDR3 with reference TRBV9 and TRBJ2-2 gives the whole variable domain DSGVTQTPKHLITATGQRVTLRCSPRSGDLSVYWYQQSLDQGLQFLIQYYNGEERAKGNILERFSAQQFPDLHSELNLSSLELGDSALYFCASSPRTSGITGELFFGEGSRLTVL.